This TCR beta chain was sequenced in a study of response to subunit inactivated influenza vaccine. This clonotype has just a few counts. Antigen specificity is unknown. Study-level findings and limits: New T cells are recruited in small numbers by each seasonal influenza vaccination, according to the authors' suggestion.

TCRdb processed the RT-PCR reads anew with MiXCR; each CDR3 protein has one entry. This table holds approximately 700,000 distinct CDR3 sequences, roughly 14% found once. This clonotype was obtained from a man aged 45 to 65 who received an inactivated influenza vaccine. This specimen consisted of PBMCs from blood, obtained 14 to 15 days before vaccination.

CDR3 loop: CSARPAGGSYEQYF. CDR3 nucleotides: TGCAGTGCTAGACCGGCAGGGGGATCCTACGAGCAGTACTTC. This sequence joins TRBV20-1 and TRBJ2-7; 7 nucleotides line up with TRBD1. The CDR3 totals 14 residues. Trimming removed 2 bases from V and 1 base from J; junction bases left unmatched: 5. CDR1 is DFQATT, CDR2 SNEGSKA, per germline (reference sequence).